A single sample gave rise to the 4 T cell receptor beta chains below, sequenced in a study of blood T cell repertoires in COVID-19. Using immunoSEQ multiplex PCR, the repertoire was profiled, and TCRdb retains in-frame clones only, with some absent. The sample lists around 130,000 clones, about 80% occurring once. Sequenced sample: peripheral blood. The receptors stem from an older woman with acute or convalescent COVID-19.

The genes are TRBV7-9 and TRBJ1-1; D is unresolved. Germline CDR1 and CDR2: SEHNR and FQNEAQ (reference sequence). This CDR3 has 13 amino acids. The V end was cut by 4 bases, the J end by 4 bases, with 10 bases between. CDR3 in amino acids: CASSSQRATEAFF. The DNA of the CDR3 is TGTGCCAGCAGCTCACAGAGAGCCACTGAAGCTTTCTTT.

This sequence joins TRBV18 and TRBJ1-4; unclear D gene. The CDR3 length is 13 residues. Germline assignment: CDR1 KGHSH and CDR2 LQKENI. Trimming left V 4 bases short and J 7 bases short, with 10 bases between. The CDR3 region has the DNA TGTGCCAGCTCACAGGGCGAGGGTGAAAAACTGTTTTTT. Amino acids: CASSQGEGEKLFF.

The chain combines TRBV7-9 with TRBJ2-3, with D possibly TRBD2 on 6 matching bases. V dropped 5 bases and J dropped 1 base, with 16 bases sitting between them. The germline CDR1 and CDR2 sequences are SEHNR and FQNEAQ (reference sequence). CDR3 size: 16 residues. The CDR3 DNA sequence: TGTGCCAGCAGCCCCCTTTGGCGGGGCCGCACAGATACGCAGTATTTT. Translating gives CASSPLWRGRTDTQYF.

The V call is TRBV5-1, the J call TRBJ1-4; D ambiguous. The CDR3 loop spans 14 amino acids. Germline V gene lookup returns CDR1 SGHRS and CDR2 YFSETQ. The V gene lost 4 bases and the J gene lost 0 bases, with 7 bases spanning the gap. The CDR3 DNA sequence: TGCGCCAGCAGCCCTACCCCAACTAATGAAAAACTGTTTTTT. Amino acids: CASSPTPTNEKLFF.